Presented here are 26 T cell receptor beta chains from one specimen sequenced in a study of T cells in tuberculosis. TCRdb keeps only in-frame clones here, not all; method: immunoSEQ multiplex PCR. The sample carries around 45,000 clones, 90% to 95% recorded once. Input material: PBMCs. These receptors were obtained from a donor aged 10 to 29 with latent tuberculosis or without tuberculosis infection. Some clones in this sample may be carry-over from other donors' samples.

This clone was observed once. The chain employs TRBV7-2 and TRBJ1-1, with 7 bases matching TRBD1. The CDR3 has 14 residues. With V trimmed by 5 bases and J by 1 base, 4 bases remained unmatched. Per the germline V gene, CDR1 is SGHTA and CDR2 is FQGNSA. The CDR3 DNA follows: TGTGCCAGCAGCCCGCAGGGGGGGAACACTGAAGCTTTCTTT. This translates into CASSPQGGNTEAFF. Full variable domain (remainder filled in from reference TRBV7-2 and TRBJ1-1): GAGVSQSPSNKVTEKGKDVELRCDPISGHTALYWYRQSLGQGLEFLIYFQGNSAPDKSGLPSDRFSAERTGGSVSTLTIQRTQQEDSAVYLCASSPQGGNTEAFFGQGTRLTVV.

CDR3 nucleotides: TGTGCCAGCACTTACTCCTTGATAGCAGATACGCAGTATTTT. It codes for CASTYSLIADTQYF. The rearrangement joins TRBV27 to TRBJ2-3; D gene unclear. Germline CDR1 and CDR2: MNHEY and SMNVEV (reference sequence). CDR3 size: 14 residues. Trimming took off 7 bases at V and 4 bases at J, with 15 bases between the two ends.

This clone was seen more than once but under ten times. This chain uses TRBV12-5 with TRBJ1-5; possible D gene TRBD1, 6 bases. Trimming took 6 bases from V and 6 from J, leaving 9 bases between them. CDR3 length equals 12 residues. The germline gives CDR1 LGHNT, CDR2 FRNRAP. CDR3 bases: TGTGCTAGTGGGGTACAGGGTCAGCCCCAGCATTTT. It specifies CASGVQGQPQHF.

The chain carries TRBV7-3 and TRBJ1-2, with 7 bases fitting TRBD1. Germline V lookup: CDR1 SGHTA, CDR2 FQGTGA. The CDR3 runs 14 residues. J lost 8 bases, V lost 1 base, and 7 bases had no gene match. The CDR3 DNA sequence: TGTGCCAGCAGCTTAAATTGGCAGGGGGAGGGCTACACCTTC. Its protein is CASSLNWQGEGYTF.

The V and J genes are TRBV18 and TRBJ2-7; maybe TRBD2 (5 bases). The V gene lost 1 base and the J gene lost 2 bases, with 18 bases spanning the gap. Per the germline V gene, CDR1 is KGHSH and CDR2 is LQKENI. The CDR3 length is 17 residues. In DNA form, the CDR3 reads TGTGCCAGCTCACCACTCCCCTGGACGGGAACTCCCTACGAGCAGTACTTC. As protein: CASSPLPWTGTPYEQYF.

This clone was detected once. CDR3 nucleotides: TGTGCCAGCAGCGGATTAGACTGGAGCTCCTACAATGAGCAGTTCTTC. Amino acids: CASSGLDWSSYNEQFF. The chain uses TRBV6-6 and TRBJ2-1; D is ambiguous. Germline CDR1 reads MNHNY; CDR2 reads SVGAGI (reference sequence). The CDR3 loop spans 16 amino acids. V lost 6 bases to trimming and J lost 0 bases, with 15 bases between them.

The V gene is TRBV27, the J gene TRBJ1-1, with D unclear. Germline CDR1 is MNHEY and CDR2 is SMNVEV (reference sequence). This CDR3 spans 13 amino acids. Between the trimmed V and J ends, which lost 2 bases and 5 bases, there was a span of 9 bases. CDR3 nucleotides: TGTGCCAGCAGTTTAGCGGCACTGACTGAAGCTTTCTTT. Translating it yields CASSLAALTEAFF.

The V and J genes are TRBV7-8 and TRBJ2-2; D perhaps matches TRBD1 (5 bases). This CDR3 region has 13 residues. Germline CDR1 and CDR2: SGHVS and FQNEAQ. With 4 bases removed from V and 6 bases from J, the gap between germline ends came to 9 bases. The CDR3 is CASSSRVSGELFF. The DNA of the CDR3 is TGTGCCAGCAGCTCCAGGGTGTCCGGGGAGCTGTTTTTT.

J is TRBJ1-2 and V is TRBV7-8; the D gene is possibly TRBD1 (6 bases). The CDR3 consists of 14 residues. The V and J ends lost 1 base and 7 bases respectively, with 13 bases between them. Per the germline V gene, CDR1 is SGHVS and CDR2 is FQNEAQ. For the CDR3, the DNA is TGTGCCAGCAGCTTAGAGCCAGGGGATGGTGGCTACACCTTC. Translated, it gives CASSLEPGDGGYTF.

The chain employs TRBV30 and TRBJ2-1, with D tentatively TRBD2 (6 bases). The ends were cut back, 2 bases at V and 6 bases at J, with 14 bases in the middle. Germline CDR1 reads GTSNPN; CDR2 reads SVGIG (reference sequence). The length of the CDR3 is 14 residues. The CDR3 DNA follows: TGTGCCTGGAGTCCTTTTACGGGGGTCAATGAGCAGTTCTTC. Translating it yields CAWSPFTGVNEQFF.

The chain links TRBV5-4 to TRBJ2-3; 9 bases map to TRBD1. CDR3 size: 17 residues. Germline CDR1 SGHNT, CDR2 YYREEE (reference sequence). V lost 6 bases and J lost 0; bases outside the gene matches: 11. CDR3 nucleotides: TGTGCCAGCATCCCGGACAGGGGTTTTGCTAGCACAGATACGCAGTATTTT. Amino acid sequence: CASIPDRGFASTDTQYF.

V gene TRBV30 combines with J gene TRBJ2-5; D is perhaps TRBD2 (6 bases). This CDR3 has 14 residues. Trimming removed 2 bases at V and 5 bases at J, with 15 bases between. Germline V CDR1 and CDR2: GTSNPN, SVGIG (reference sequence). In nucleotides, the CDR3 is TGTGCCTGGAGTAGGGTTGGCGGGACGGAGACCCAGTACTTC. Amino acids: CAWSRVGGTETQYF.

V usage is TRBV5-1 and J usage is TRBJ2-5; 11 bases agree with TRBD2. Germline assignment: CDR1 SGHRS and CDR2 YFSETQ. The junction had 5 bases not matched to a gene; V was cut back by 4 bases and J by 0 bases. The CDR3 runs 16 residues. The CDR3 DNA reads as TGCGCCAGCAGCCCACAGGGACTAGCGGACCAAGAGACCCAGTACTTC. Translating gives CASSPQGLADQETQYF. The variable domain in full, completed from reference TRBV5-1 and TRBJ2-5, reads KAGVTQTPRYLIKTRGQQVTLSCSPISGHRSVSWYQQTPGQGLQFLFEYFSETQRNKGNFPGRFSGRQFSNSRSEMNVSTLELGDSALYLCASSPQGLADQETQYFGPGTRLLVL.

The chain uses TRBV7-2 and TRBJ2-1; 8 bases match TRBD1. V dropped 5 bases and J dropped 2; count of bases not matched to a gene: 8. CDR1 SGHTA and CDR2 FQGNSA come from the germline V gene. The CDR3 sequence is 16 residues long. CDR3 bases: TGTGCCAGCAGCCCCCCCGGGACAGGACCCTACAATGAGCAGTTCTTC. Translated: CASSPPGTGPYNEQFF.

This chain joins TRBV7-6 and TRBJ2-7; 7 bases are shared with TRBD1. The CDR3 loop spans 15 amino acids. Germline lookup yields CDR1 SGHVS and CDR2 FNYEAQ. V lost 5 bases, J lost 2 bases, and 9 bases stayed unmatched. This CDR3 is CASSQNRDRPYEQYF. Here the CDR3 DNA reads TGTGCCAGCAGCCAGAACCGGGACAGACCCTACGAGCAGTACTTC.

The CDR3 bases are TGTGCCAGCCGGGAGAGGTTGGGGGACAGGGTCAACCAGCCCCAGCATTTT. Protein sequence: CASRERLGDRVNQPQHF. The chain joins TRBV9 to TRBJ1-5; the match to TRBD1 covers 9 bases. CDR3 length: 17 residues. V gave up 7 bases and J gave up 7 bases; unmatched junction bases: 18. The germline CDR1 and CDR2 sequences are SGDLS and YYNGEE.

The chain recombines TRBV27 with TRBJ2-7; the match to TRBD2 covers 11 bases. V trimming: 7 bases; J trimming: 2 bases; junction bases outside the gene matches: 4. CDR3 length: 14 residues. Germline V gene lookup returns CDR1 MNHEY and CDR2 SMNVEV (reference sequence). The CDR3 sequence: CASTRLAGTYEQYF. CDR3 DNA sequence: TGTGCCAGCACCCGACTAGCGGGAACCTACGAGCAGTACTTC.

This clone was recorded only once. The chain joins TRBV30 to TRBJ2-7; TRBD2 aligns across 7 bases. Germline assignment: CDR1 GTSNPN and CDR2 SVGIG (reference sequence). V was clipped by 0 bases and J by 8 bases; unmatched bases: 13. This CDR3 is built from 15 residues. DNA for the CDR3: TGTGCCTGGAGTGTACAAGGGGCGGGAGAACCCAAGCAGTACTTC. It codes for CAWSVQGAGEPKQYF.

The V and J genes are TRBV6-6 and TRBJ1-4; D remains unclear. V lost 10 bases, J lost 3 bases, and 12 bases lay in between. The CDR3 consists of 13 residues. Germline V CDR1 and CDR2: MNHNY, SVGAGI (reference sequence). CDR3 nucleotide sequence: TGTGCCACCTTCGGGTCCCCTAATGAAAAACTGTTTTTT. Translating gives CATFGSPNEKLFF.

The chain's CDR3 is CASSYPRGTNYGYTF. The DNA for the CDR3 is TGTGCCAGTAGTTACCCCAGAGGGACTAACTATGGCTACACCTTC. V and J are TRBV19 and TRBJ1-2; D remains unclear. V was cut by 5 bases and J by 0 bases, with 13 bases left in between. Germline CDR1 and CDR2: LNHDA and SQIVND (reference sequence). The CDR3 is 15 amino acids.

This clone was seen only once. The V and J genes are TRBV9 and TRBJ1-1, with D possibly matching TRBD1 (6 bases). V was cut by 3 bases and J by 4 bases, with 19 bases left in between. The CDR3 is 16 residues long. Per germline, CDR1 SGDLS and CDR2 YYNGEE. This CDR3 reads CASSAQTGRPGTEAFF. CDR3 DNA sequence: TGTGCCAGCAGCGCACAAACAGGGAGACCCGGCACTGAAGCTTTCTTT.

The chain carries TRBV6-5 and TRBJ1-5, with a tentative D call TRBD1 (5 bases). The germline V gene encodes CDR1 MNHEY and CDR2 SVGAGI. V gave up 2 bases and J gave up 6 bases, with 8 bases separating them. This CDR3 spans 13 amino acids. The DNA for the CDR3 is TGTGCCAGCAGTTACAGGGGAGGTCAGCCCCAGCATTTT. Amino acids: CASSYRGGQPQHF.

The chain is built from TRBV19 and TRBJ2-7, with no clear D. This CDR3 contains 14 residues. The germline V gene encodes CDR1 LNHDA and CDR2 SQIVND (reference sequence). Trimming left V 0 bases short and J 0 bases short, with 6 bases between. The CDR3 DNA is TGTGCCAGTAGTATAGAGGCCAGCTCCTACGAGCAGTACTTC. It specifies CASSIEASSYEQYF.

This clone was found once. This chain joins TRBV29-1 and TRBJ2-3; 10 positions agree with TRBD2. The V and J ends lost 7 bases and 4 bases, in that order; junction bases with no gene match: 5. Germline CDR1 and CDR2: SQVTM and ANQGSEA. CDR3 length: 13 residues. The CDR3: CSEMGLASDTQYF. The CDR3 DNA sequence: TGCAGCGAAATGGGACTAGCGTCAGATACGCAGTATTTT.

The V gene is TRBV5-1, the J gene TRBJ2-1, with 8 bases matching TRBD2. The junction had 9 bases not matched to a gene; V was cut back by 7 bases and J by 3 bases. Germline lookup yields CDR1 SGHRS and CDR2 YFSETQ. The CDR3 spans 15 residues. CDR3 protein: CASGISGNDYNEQFF. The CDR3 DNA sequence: TGCGCCAGCGGAATTAGCGGGAATGACTACAATGAGCAGTTCTTC.

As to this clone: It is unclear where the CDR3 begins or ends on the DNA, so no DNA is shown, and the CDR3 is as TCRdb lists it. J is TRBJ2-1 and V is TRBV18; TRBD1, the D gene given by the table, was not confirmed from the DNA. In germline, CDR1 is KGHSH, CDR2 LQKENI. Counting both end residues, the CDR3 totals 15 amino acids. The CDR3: CASFGPGQGYNEQFF.